Listed below are T cell receptor beta chains from one sample, sequenced in a study of T cell responses to AZD1222 COVID-19 vaccine. Measured with immunoSEQ multiplex PCR; TCRdb has only the in-frame clones, and not every one. The table shows 150,000 to 200,000 clones, with 90% occurring only once. Source: peripheral blood, taken 28 days after the second AZD1222 dose. The receptor source for this set is an adult who received the AZD1222 COVID-19 vaccine. Each CDR3 is given without its conserved first and last residue.

v_gene: TRBV6-5
CDR3aa: ASSYDRDSNYGYT

v_gene: TRBV28
CDR3aa: ASSFSGVYGYT

v_gene: TRBV18
CDR3aa: ASSPDGNYNEQF

v_gene: TRBV28
CDR3aa: ASSGHPDPYEQY

v_gene: TRBV11-3
CDR3aa: ASSLSGENTEAF

v_gene: TRBV3-1/TRBV3-2
CDR3aa: ASSQAGVHEQY

v_gene: TRBV6-1
CDR3aa: ASSEVDRGPYNSPLH

v_gene: TRBV19
CDR3aa: ASSFLPGDTGNTIY

v_gene: TRBV28
CDR3aa: ASSLTGAQETQY

v_gene: TRBV6-2/TRBV6-3
CDR3aa: ASSSRGGRANYNEQF

v_gene: TRBV5-1
CDR3aa: ASSPTHGASNQPQH

v_gene: TRBV29-1
CDR3aa: SVEDRNTQY

v_gene: TRBV6-5
CDR3aa: ASSSQGTGYT

v_gene: TRBV7-3
CDR3aa: ASSSRQGLNEQF

v_gene: TRBV3-1/TRBV3-2
CDR3aa: ASSQDYLGNGGPGELF

v_gene: TRBV19
CDR3aa: ASSTRTEANSPLH

v_gene: TRBV6-2/TRBV6-3
CDR3aa: ASSYWTNNEQF

v_gene: TRBV14
CDR3aa: ASSLGGDSPLH

v_gene: TRBV9
CDR3aa: ASSGETGSTYEQY

v_gene: TRBV14
CDR3aa: ASSPGTGSIISEAF

v_gene: TRBV2
CDR3aa: ASSPRGANEKLF

v_gene: TRBV30
CDR3aa: AWNLGVSAEAF

v_gene: TRBV11-2
CDR3aa: ASSQLGGLNEKLF

v_gene: TRBV7-8
CDR3aa: ASSPYRVTGGYEQY

v_gene: TRBV23-1
CDR3aa: ASSQSVTVSTDTQY

v_gene: TRBV24-1
CDR3aa: ATSDPGTGSGEQY

v_gene: TRBV6-5
CDR3aa: ASKWGRVAETQY

v_gene: TRBV3-1/TRBV3-2
CDR3aa: ASRSGTGGRETQY

v_gene: TRBV6-1
CDR3aa: ASSDTGSGSYEQY

v_gene: TRBV28
CDR3aa: ASTRGPPEAYGYT

v_gene: TRBV28
CDR3aa: ASRDYSNQPQH

v_gene: TRBV29-1
CDR3aa: SVEEPGQLNYEQY

v_gene: TRBV28
CDR3aa: ASSALYSNQPQH

v_gene: TRBV27
CDR3aa: ASSSPGHHADEQY

v_gene: TRBV18
CDR3aa: ASSPDRTGGNEQF

v_gene: TRBV27
CDR3aa: ASSQITGGANGYT

v_gene: TRBV28
CDR3aa: ASRLFSPTEAF

v_gene: TRBV4-1
CDR3aa: ASRLAGDESTDTQY